A selection of T cell receptor beta chains follows, all from one sample in a study of T-cell reconstitution after alpha-beta-depleted transplantation in children. TCRdb re-called the PCR reads through MiXCR, storing one row per CDR3 protein. Here the sample spans about half a million distinct CDR3 sequences, under 15% being singletons. The sequences come from PBMCs from the stem cell graft donor, collected from the stem cell graft. The source is a human donor who donated a stem cell graft to a child with combined immunodeficiency. The CDR3 runs from the conserved cysteine through the conserved F or W. The D gene is left open where the match is weak. Rows may omit the clone size; those that give it use once, few, many or a size class.

clone_size	j_call	v_call	d_call	cdr3_aa	cdr3_nt
.	TRBJ2-4	TRBV14	.	CASSPYGGYDIQYF	TGTGCCAGCAGCCCTTATGGAGGGTACGACATTCAGTACTTC
.	TRBJ2-5	TRBV11-2	.	CASSAGTLGRDQETQYF	TGTGCCAGCAGCGCCGGGACCTTGGGGCGGGACCAAGAGACCCAGTACTTC
.	TRBJ1-3	TRBV7-8	.	CASSLAGGAISGNTIYF	TGTGCCAGCAGCTTAGCAGGGGGGGCGATCTCTGGAAACACCATATATTTT
.	TRBJ1-2	TRBV9	.	CASSGGARESYGYTF	TGTGCCAGCAGCGGAGGAGCCAGGGAAAGCTATGGCTACACCTTC
.	TRBJ1-1	TRBV7-9	.	CASTQGGTEAFF	TGTGCCAGCACCCAAGGGGGCACTGAAGCTTTCTTT
many	TRBJ2-1	TRBV5-1	TRBD2	CASSNVLAGSSYNEQFF	TGCGCCAGCAGCAACGTTCTAGCGGGGAGTTCGTACAATGAGCAGTTCTTC
few	TRBJ1-2	TRBV7-2	TRBD1	CASSLVQGVNYGYTF	TGTGCCAGCAGCTTAGTTCAGGGGGTTAACTATGGCTACACCTTC
.	TRBJ1-1	TRBV5-1	.	CASSLDIYTEAFF	TGCGCCAGCAGCTTGGACATCTACACTGAAGCTTTCTTT
many	TRBJ2-3	TRBV24-1	TRBD1	CATSDRDRGSTDTQYF	TGTGCCACCAGTGATCGGGACAGGGGTAGCACAGATACGCAGTATTTT
.	TRBJ1-1	TRBV9	.	CASSVDSGPGGTEAFF	TGTGCCAGCAGCGTAGATTCAGGCCCGGGCGGCACTGAAGCTTTCTTT
many	TRBJ2-1	TRBV4-1	.	CASSHVNLVTYNEQFF	TGCGCCAGCAGCCACGTTAATTTAGTAACCTACAATGAGCAGTTCTTC
.	TRBJ2-1	TRBV5-7	TRBD1	CASSSMDRGNEQFF	TGTGCCAGCAGCTCCATGGACAGGGGAAATGAGCAGTTCTTC
few	TRBJ2-1	TRBV29-1	.	CSVEGGGWVNEQFF	TGCAGCGTTGAGGGCGGGGGCTGGGTCAATGAGCAGTTCTTC
many	TRBJ2-1	TRBV12-3/TRBV12-4	.	CASSFTNEQFF	TGTGCCAGCAGTTTTACTAATGAGCAGTTCTTC
.	TRBJ2-7	TRBV11-2	TRBD1	CASSGLLPGQIYEQYF	TGTGCCAGCAGCGGCCTGCTACCGGGACAGATATACGAGCAGTACTTC
few	TRBJ2-5	TRBV20-1	TRBD2	CSAAASGGGRGTQYF	TGCAGTGCCGCTGCTAGCGGGGGGGGAAGAGGGACCCAGTACTTC
.	TRBJ1-1	TRBV27	.	CASSLSINGHTEAFF	TGTGCCAGCAGTTTATCGATAAACGGGCACACTGAAGCTTTCTTT
.	TRBJ2-1	TRBV3-1	TRBD2	CASSSRTSALSYNEQFF	TGTGCCAGCAGCTCTCGGACTAGCGCTCTTTCCTACAATGAGCAGTTCTTC